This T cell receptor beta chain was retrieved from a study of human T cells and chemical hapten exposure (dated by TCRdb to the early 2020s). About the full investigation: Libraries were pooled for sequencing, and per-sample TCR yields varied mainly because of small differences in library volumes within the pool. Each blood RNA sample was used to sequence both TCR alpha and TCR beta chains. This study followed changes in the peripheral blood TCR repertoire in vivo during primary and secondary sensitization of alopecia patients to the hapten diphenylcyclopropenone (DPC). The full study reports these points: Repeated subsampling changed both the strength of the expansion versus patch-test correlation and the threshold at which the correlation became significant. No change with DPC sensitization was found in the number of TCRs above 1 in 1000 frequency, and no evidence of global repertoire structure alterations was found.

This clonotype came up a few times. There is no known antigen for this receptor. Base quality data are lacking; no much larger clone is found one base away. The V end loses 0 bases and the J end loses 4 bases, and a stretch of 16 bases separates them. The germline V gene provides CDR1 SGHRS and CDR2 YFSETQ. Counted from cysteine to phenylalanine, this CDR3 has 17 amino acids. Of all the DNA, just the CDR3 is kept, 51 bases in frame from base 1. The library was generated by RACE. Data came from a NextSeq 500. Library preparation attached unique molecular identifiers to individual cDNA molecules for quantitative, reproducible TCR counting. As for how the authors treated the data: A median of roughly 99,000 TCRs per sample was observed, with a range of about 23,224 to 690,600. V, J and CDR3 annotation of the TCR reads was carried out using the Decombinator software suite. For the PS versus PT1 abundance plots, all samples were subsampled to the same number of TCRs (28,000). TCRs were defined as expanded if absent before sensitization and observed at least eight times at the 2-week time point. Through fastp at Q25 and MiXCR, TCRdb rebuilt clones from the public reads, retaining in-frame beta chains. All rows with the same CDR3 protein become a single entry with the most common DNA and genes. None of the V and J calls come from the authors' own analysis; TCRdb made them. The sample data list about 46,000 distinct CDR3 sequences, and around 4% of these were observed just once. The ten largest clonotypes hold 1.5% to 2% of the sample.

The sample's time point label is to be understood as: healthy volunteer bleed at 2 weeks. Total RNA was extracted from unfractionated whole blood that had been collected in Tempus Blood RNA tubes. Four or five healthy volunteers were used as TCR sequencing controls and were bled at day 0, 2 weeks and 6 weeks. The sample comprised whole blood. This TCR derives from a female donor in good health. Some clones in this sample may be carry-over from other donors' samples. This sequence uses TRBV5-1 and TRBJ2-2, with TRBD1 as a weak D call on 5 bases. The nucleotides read TGCGCCAGCAGCTTGGGATCAGGGTGGAGTAGCACCGGGGAGCTGTTTTTT. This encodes CASSLGSGWSSTGELFF.